Listed here are 16 T cell receptor beta chains from one sample, sequenced in a study of identical twins. MiXCR, run by TCRdb on the 5' RACE reads, gives a single entry per CDR3 protein. There are around 690,000 distinct CDR3 sequences in the sample; 21% occur only once, and 4.3% lies in the top ten. A further study also used this sample, focusing on T cells expressing NK-cell markers.

The sample consisted of PBMCs. The source is a young woman in good health.

The chain is built from TRBV24-1 and TRBJ2-3, with D uncertain. This CDR3 comprises 16 residues. CDR1 KGHDR and CDR2 SFDVKD come from the germline V gene. Trimming removed 3 bases from V and 4 bases from J, with 16 bases in between. The CDR3 sequence is CATSDPHGLGSDTQYF. As DNA, the CDR3 is TGTGCCACCAGTGATCCCCATGGGTTGGGCTCAGATACGCAGTATTTT.

This clonotype was counted ten times or more. At one of its ends the junction is not consistent with the germline gene, which may arise from a read error. V and J are TRBV12-3 or TRBV12-4 and TRBJ2-7; D may be TRBD1 (5 bases). The CDR3 has 13 amino acids. CDR3 protein: CASSFQGPYEQYF. The CDR3 DNA reads as TGCGCCAGCAGCTTCCAGGGCCCCTACGAGCAGTACTTC.

The V gene is TRBV18, the J gene TRBJ2-1, with TRBD1 identical over 7 bases. Per the germline V gene, CDR1 is KGHSH and CDR2 is LQKENI. CDR3 length equals 15 residues. Unmatched junction bases numbered 11, after V lost 3 bases and J lost 9 bases. The CDR3 here is CASSPTGEQMSEQFF. In nucleotides, the CDR3 is TGTGCCAGCTCACCTACAGGGGAACAAATGAGTGAGCAGTTCTTC.

CDR3 residues: CASRGGRGNTEAFF. DNA for the CDR3: TGTGCCAGCAGGGGAGGACGTGGGAACACTGAAGCTTTCTTT. This sequence joins TRBV11-3 and TRBJ1-1; D uncertain. The germline V gene encodes CDR1 SGHNT and CDR2 YENEEA. V was pared by 6 bases and J by 1 base, with 12 bases between. This CDR3 is built from 14 residues.

This clonotype was seen ten or more times. The rearrangement links TRBV20-1 to TRBJ2-1; D ambiguous. CDR1 DFQATT and CDR2 SNEGSKA come from the germline V gene (reference sequence). The CDR3 runs to 11 residues. V was pared by 5 bases and J by 7 bases, with 9 bases between. The CDR3, as DNA: TGCAGTGCTCCAAAACTGAATGAGCAGTTCTTC. Translation gives CSAPKLNEQFF.

This clonotype has just a few counts. The gene calls are TRBV20-1 and TRBJ1-2; 9 positions agree with TRBD1. V lost 6 bases to trimming and J lost 8 bases; unmatched junction nucleotides: 10. The length of the CDR3 is 13 residues. Germline lookup yields CDR1 DFQATT and CDR2 SNEGSKA (reference sequence). The CDR3 reads CSAPGQGVEGYTF. In nucleotides, the CDR3 is TGCAGTGCCCCGGGACAGGGTGTAGAAGGCTACACCTTC.

This sequence joins TRBV6-2 or TRBV6-3 and TRBJ2-3, with 10 bases that match TRBD2. J lost 2 bases, V lost 3 bases, and 14 bases had no gene match. Germline-derived CDR1 and CDR2 are MNHEY and SVGEGT. There are 19 residues in the CDR3. DNA of the CDR3: TGTGCCAGCAGTTATCCCGGGACTAGCGCCCCGATCGACACAGATACGCAGTATTTT. Amino acid sequence: CASSYPGTSAPIDTDTQYF.

This clonotype has just a few counts. V usage is TRBV5-1 and J usage is TRBJ2-1; 9 nucleotides align to TRBD1. CDR3 length: 14 residues. Germline V lookup: CDR1 SGHRS, CDR2 YFSETQ. V gave up 2 bases and J gave up 9 bases; unmatched junction bases: 6. The CDR3, as DNA: TGCGCCAGCAGCTTCGGACAGGGGCAGCCTGAGCAGTTCTTC. Its translation is CASSFGQGQPEQFF. Together with reference TRBV5-1 and TRBJ2-1, the CDR3 gives the full variable domain: KAGVTQTPRYLIKTRGQQVTLSCSPISGHRSVSWYQQTPGQGLQFLFEYFSETQRNKGNFPGRFSGRQFSNSRSEMNVSTLELGDSALYLCASSFGQGQPEQFFGPGTRLTVL.

The chain recombines TRBV10-1 with TRBJ2-5; D remains ambiguous. The CDR3 consists of 14 residues. Germline V gives CDR1 WNHNN, CDR2 SYGVQD (reference sequence). V was shortened by 8 bases and J by 3 bases, with 16 bases between the two germline ends. CDR3 DNA: TGCGCCAGCCGCGGTTCGACGCCCGAAGAGACCCAGTACTTC. Its translation is CASRGSTPEETQYF.

The chain is built from TRBV20-1 and TRBJ1-6; D gene unclear. The CDR3 is made up of 14 amino acids. The germline V gene has CDR1 DFQATT and CDR2 SNEGSKA (reference sequence). The V gene lost 2 bases and the J gene lost 12 bases, with 17 bases spanning the gap. In DNA, the CDR3 is TGCAGTGCTAGATCCCCGGGAGGGAAGTTACCCCTCCACTTT. Protein sequence: CSARSPGGKLPLHF.

The chain combines TRBV7-2 with TRBJ1-1; TRBD1 is a possible D gene (5 bases). Between the trimmed V and J ends, which lost 0 bases and 7 bases, there was a span of 9 bases. The CDR3 spans 13 residues. Germline V gene sequence: CDR1 SGHTA, CDR2 FQGNSA. CDR3 DNA sequence: TGTGCCAGCAGCTTAGCCATGGACAATGAAGCTTTCTTT. Amino acids: CASSLAMDNEAFF.

The chain joins TRBV2 to TRBJ2-1; perhaps TRBD2 as D (5 bases). The CDR3 contains 12 residues. Per the germline V gene, CDR1 is SNHLY and CDR2 is FYNNEI. The ends were cut back, 4 bases at V and 6 bases at J, with 7 bases in the middle. CDR3 in amino acids: CASSVGSNEQFF. CDR3 sequence (DNA): TGTGCCAGCAGTGTGGGGAGCAATGAGCAGTTCTTC.

The table lists this clonotype with a few counts. This chain connects TRBV11-2 to TRBJ2-5, with 14 positions matching TRBD2. Unmatched junction bases numbered 6, after V lost 2 bases and J lost 1 base. This CDR3 spans 18 amino acids. Per germline, CDR1 SGHAT and CDR2 FQNNGV. CDR3 in amino acids: CASSLMGLAGVIQETQYF. CDR3 DNA: TGTGCCAGCAGCTTAATGGGACTAGCGGGAGTAATCCAAGAGACCCAGTACTTC.

This clonotype was detected once. This chain links TRBV11-2 with TRBJ2-5; 10 bases line up with TRBD2. J lost 4 bases, V lost 5 bases, and 4 bases had no gene match. This CDR3 has 14 residues. CDR1 is SGHAT and CDR2 is FQNNGV in the germline V gene. In DNA form, the CDR3 reads TGTGCCAGCAGCCGCCGGACTAGCGGAGAGACCCAGTACTTC. Amino acids: CASSRRTSGETQYF.

This clonotype has at least ten counts. The rearrangement joins TRBV20-1 to TRBJ2-2; 7 bases are shared with TRBD2. V dropped 4 bases and J dropped 4; count of bases not matched to a gene: 6. Germline values: CDR1 DFQATT, CDR2 SNEGSKA (reference sequence). The CDR3 spans 14 residues. The CDR3 loop is CSAKGLAGTGELFF. CDR3 nucleotide sequence: TGCAGTGCTAAAGGATTAGCGGGCACCGGGGAGCTGTTTTTT.

This clonotype appeared a few times. The chain is built from TRBV24-1 and TRBJ2-1; 9 nucleotides line up with TRBD2. With V trimmed by 9 bases and J by 6 bases, 11 bases remained unmatched. Germline V gene lookup returns CDR1 KGHDR and CDR2 SFDVKD. The CDR3 spans 15 residues. In DNA, the CDR3 is TGTGCCACCTCGAGGGCGGGGGGGCCGAGCAATGAGCAGTTCTTC. It yields the protein CATSRAGGPSNEQFF.